A selection of T cell receptor beta chains follows, all from one sample in a study of blood T cell repertoires in COVID-19. Here immunoSEQ multiplex PCR was the method, and the copy in TCRdb shows in-frame clones only, minus some. Counted here are about 220,000 clones, about 80% occurring once; the ten biggest clones make up less than 2.5%. Sequenced input: peripheral blood. These receptors all come from an older woman with acute or convalescent COVID-19. Each CDR3 is given with its conserved first and last residue. A D gene is named only where the DNA matches it firmly. The size entry is marked missing in some rows and otherwise reads once, few, many or a size class.

V gene,clone size,D gene,J gene,CDR3 DNA,CDR3 protein
TRBV9,.,TRBD1,TRBJ1-6,TGTGCCAGCAGCCCCCGGACAGGTTATAATTCACCCCTCCACTTT,CASSPRTGYNSPLHF
TRBV13,.,TRBD2,TRBJ2-2,TGTGCCAGCAGGAGCGGGATAAACACCGGGGAGCTGTTTTTT,CASRSGINTGELFF
TRBV5-1,.,.,TRBJ1-1,TGCGCCAGCAGCTTGGGACGGACTGGAGAAGCTTTCTTT,CASSLGRTGEAFF
TRBV4-1,.,.,TRBJ2-1,TGCGCCAGCAGCCAAGGAGTTGAGCAGTTCTTC,CASSQGVEQFF
TRBV19,.,.,TRBJ1-4,TGTGCCACTTCCGAATCGGTTACTCGAGAAAAACTGTTTTTT,CATSESVTREKLFF
TRBV6-1,.,TRBD1,TRBJ1-1,TGTGCCAGCAGTCTTCCCGGGACAGGGGGCTTGGAAGCTTTCTTT,CASSLPGTGGLEAFF
TRBV4-2,.,TRBD1,TRBJ2-7,TGTGCCAGCAGCCAAGGGGACAGGGGGGACGAGCAGTACTTC,CASSQGDRGDEQYF
TRBV3-1/TRBV3-2,.,.,TRBJ2-2,TGTGCCAGCAGCCATGACAGGCTAACCGGGGAGCTGTTTTTT,CASSHDRLTGELFF
TRBV29-1,.,.,TRBJ1-2,TGCAGCGTTGAGCTAAGCGCTCCGGACTATGGCTACACCTTC,CSVELSAPDYGYTF
TRBV6-5,.,TRBD1,TRBJ1-5,TGTGCCAGCAGACCCGACAGGGTTCAGCCCCAGCATTTT,CASRPDRVQPQHF
TRBV29-1,.,TRBD1,TRBJ1-6,TGCAGCGTGGCTACAGGGGTTAATTCACCCCTCCACTTT,CSVATGVNSPLHF
TRBV5-4,.,TRBD1,TRBJ2-7,TGTGCCAGCAGCACCGGACAGGGCCCTATCTCCTACGAGCAGTACTTC,CASSTGQGPISYEQYF
TRBV5-6,.,.,TRBJ2-2,TGTGCCAGCAGCCAAAGCTATTCGAACACCGGGGAGCTGTTTTTT,CASSQSYSNTGELFF
TRBV29-1,.,TRBD1,TRBJ1-2,TGCAGCGTGGGGGGGACAGGGGGATCCCCAACGGGAGGCTACACCTTC,CSVGGTGGSPTGGYTF
TRBV7-2,.,TRBD1,TRBJ2-5,TGTGCCAGCAGCCCCCGGACAGGGGCCGGGGAGACCCAGTACTTC,CASSPRTGAGETQYF
TRBV30,.,.,TRBJ2-5,TGTGCCTGGAGTGTCGGCAGGCAAGAGACCCAGTACTTC,CAWSVGRQETQYF
TRBV7-2,.,TRBD1,TRBJ1-3,TGTGCCAGCAGCTCTAGACAGGGTGGCCGAAGGATGTGGGGAAACACCATATATTTT,CASSSRQGGRRMWGNTIYF
TRBV4-2,.,.,TRBJ1-6,TGTGCCAGCACGACGGGTTACGGTTCACCCCTCCACTTT,CASTTGYGSPLHF
TRBV7-2,once,TRBD2,TRBJ2-3,TGTGCCAGCAGCCGCCGACTAGCGGGGGTTGATACGCAGTATTTT,CASSRRLAGVDTQYF
TRBV15,.,TRBD1,TRBJ1-4,TGTGCCACCAGCCGGGACAGGGGGCACGAAAAACTGTTTTTT,CATSRDRGHEKLFF
TRBV27,.,TRBD1,TRBJ2-7,TGTGCCAGCAGTCCGCTCGACAGGGTTGCCAACGAGCAGTACTTC,CASSPLDRVANEQYF
TRBV18,once,.,TRBJ2-7,TGTGCCAGCTCACCAGAACTGATTTACGAGCAGTACTTC,CASSPELIYEQYF
TRBV28,.,.,TRBJ2-5,TGTGCCAGCAGGCCTACTAGATTTTTAGAGACCCAGTACTTC,CASRPTRFLETQYF
TRBV9,.,.,TRBJ2-2,TGTGCCAGCACCCTGGGCCCGACAGGAACGTTAAACACCGGGGAGCTGTTTTTT,CASTLGPTGTLNTGELFF
TRBV11-2,.,.,TRBJ2-6,TGTGCCAGCAGCGGGCAGGGAGGGGCCAACGTCCTGACTTTC,CASSGQGGANVLTF
TRBV27,.,.,TRBJ1-1,TGTGCCAGCAGTTTGGAGGGGCCGAACACTGAAGCTTTCTTT,CASSLEGPNTEAFF
TRBV28,.,.,TRBJ2-3,TGTGCCAGCACTCCCCAAGCAGGGGGCACAGATACGCAGTATTTT,CASTPQAGGTDTQYF
TRBV3-1/TRBV3-2,.,.,TRBJ2-7,TGTGCCAGCAGCCAAGATTTGCCGAGACAATACGAGCAGTACTTC,CASSQDLPRQYEQYF
TRBV6-2/TRBV6-3,.,TRBD2,TRBJ2-7,TGTGCCAGCAGTTACTCGAAGAGCGGGGGGGCAGGCGAGCAGTACTTC,CASSYSKSGGAGEQYF
TRBV5-1,.,TRBD2,TRBJ2-1,TGCGCCAGCAGCCCAGCAGCGGGGGCTACCTACAATGAGCAGTTCTTC,CASSPAAGATYNEQFF
TRBV5-1,once,TRBD2,TRBJ2-1,TGCGCCAGCAGCCCGGGCGAACTAGCGGGGGGGCCCAATGAGCAGTTCTTC,CASSPGELAGGPNEQFF
TRBV15,.,TRBD1,TRBJ2-7,TGTGCCACCAGCAGAGGCAAGGACAGGGGGCCGGGCGAGCAGTACTTC,CATSRGKDRGPGEQYF
TRBV5-1,.,.,TRBJ2-2,TGCGCCAGCAGTCCGACGATAGCGGAGACCGGGGAGCTGTTTTTT,CASSPTIAETGELFF
TRBV9,.,TRBD1,TRBJ1-2,TGTGCCAGCAGCGTGTACCAGGGGGGAGGCTACACCTTC,CASSVYQGGGYTF
TRBV28,few,.,TRBJ1-2,TGTGCCAGCAGTTTATCGGTCGGGGACTCATACACCTTC,CASSLSVGDSYTF
TRBV19,few,.,TRBJ1-2,TGTGCCAGTAGGCGGGGGGCGCACGGCTACACCTTC,CASRRGAHGYTF